The T cell receptor beta chain described here comes from a study of response to subunit inactivated influenza vaccine. This CDR3 spans 13 amino acids. CDR1 and CDR2 (germline): MNHNS, SASEGT. Trimming removed 8 bases from V and 6 bases from J, with 15 bases in between. TCRdb processed the RT-PCR reads anew with MiXCR; each CDR3 protein has one entry. Here the sample spans some 180,000 distinct CDR3 sequences, about 9% being singletons. Study-wide results and caveats: Authors suggested few new T cells are recruited by each seasonal influenza vaccination.

For this clonotype: Its antigen is not known.

The genes are TRBV6-1 and TRBJ2-3; TRBD1 is a possible D gene (5 bases). This receptor was identified in a man over 45 who received an inactivated influenza vaccine. This sample comprised non-naive T cells sorted from PBMCs, obtained on the day of vaccination. CDR3: CASSGRNRDTQYF. The CDR3 nucleotides read TGTGCCAGCTCAGGACGAAACAGGGATACGCAGTATTTT.